The TCR beta chain described here comes from a study of human T cells and chemical hapten exposure. TCRdb recomputed calls from the RACE reads with MiXCR, one row per CDR3 protein. The sample lists 80,000 to 100,000 distinct CDR3 sequences, roughly 27% occurring once. Time point: patch test 3, about 24 weeks after DPC sensitization. Documented treatment: therapeutic diphenylcyclopropenone sensitization with weekly scalp DPC. The starting material, unfractionated whole blood, was used for total RNA extraction. The germline V gene encodes CDR1 MDHEN and CDR2 SYDVKM. Trimming left V 7 bases short and J 2 bases short, with 7 bases between. This CDR3 has 12 residues. This clonotype was seen a handful of times.

This receptor was taken from a man in his forties or fifties with alopecia areata. Some clones in this sample may be carry-over from other donors' samples. The sequencing used whole blood, collected in connection with sensitization to the hapten diphenylcyclopropenone (DPC). The J gene is TRBJ2-3, the V gene TRBV28; D gene unclear. The CDR3 sequence is CASMGATDTQYF. CDR3 bases: TGTGCCAGCATGGGTGCCACAGATACGCAGTATTTT.